The clone carrying this T cell receptor beta chain is labeled as large. Antigen unknown. Tregs were sorted as CD4+CD25+CD127-/low cells. The TRBV12-4/TRBJ1-2 clonotypes were amplified using barcode primers with ligated adaptors. TCRdb reanalysed the multiplex PCR reads using MiXCR and keeps one entry per CDR3 protein. Seen here are hundreds of distinct CDR3 sequences, under 6% observed once, and the top ten hold 35%. V shed 3 bases and J shed 8 bases, with 13 bases lying between them. CDR3 length: 13 amino acids. Overall study findings and caveats: Naive CD4+ cells shared about 14% of tumor Treg sequences. In terms of TCR gene usage, tumor memory CD4+ T cells clustered together with blood and lymph node memory CD4+ cells, as well as with lymph node naive CD4+ cells. Tumor-infiltrating Treg TCR alpha and beta sequences overlapped most with tumor naive CD4+ T cells, then blood naive.

The sequenced sample consisted of tumor-infiltrating Tregs sorted from the breast tumor. The origin of this receptor is a female donor with breast cancer. J is TRBJ1-2 and V is TRBV12-3 or TRBV12-4; D unresolved. This chain's CDR3 is CASSLVGRQGYTF. CDR3 nucleotides: TGTGCCAGCAGTTTGGTGGGCCGGCAGGGCTACACCTTC.